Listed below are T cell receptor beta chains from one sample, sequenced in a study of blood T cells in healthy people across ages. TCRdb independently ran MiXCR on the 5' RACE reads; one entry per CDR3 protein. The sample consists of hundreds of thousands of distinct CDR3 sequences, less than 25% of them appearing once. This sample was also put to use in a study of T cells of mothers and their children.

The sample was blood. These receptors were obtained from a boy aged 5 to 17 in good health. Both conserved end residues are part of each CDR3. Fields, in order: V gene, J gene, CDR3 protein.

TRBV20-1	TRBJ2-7	CSADYDSSYEQYF
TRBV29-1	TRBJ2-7	CSVESGESCEQYF
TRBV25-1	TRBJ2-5	CASSEGSKETQYF
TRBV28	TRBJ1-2	CASSSHGQGHNYGYTF
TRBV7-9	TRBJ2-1	CASSSAGDNEQFF
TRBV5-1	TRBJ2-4	CASSFGGEENIQYF
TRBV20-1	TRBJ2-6	CSASYGAWGANVLTF
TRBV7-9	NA	CASSTDRVSYEQYF
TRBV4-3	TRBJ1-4	CASSQDPEDRGNLFF
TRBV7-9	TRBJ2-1	CASSFGLAEYNEQFF
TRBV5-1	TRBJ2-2	CASSLGGQNTGELFF
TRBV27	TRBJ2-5	CASSPLSWGTQETQYF
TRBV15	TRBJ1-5	CATSQGRFGSNQPQHF
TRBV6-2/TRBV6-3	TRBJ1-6	CASRLLTGASPLHF
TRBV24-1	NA	CATEDGHEQYF
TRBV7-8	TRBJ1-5	CASSPKNDQPQHF
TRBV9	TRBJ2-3	CASSVEGGGGRDTQYF
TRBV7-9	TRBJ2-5	CASSLDTGPQETQYF
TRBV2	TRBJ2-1	CASGDYVGQFF
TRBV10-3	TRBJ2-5	CAISVGLGGTQYF
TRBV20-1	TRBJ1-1	CSASGGLIQAFF
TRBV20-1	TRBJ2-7	CSARSGTSGGSYEQYF
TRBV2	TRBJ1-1	CASARWNTEAFF
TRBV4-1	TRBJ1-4	CASSQETGPNEKLFF
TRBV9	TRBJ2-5	CASSVAASVYQETQYF
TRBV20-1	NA	CSARDLEGLAGHYEQYF
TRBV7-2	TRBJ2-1	CASSFGLEYNEQFF
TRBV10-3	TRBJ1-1	CAISRQAGRANTEAFF